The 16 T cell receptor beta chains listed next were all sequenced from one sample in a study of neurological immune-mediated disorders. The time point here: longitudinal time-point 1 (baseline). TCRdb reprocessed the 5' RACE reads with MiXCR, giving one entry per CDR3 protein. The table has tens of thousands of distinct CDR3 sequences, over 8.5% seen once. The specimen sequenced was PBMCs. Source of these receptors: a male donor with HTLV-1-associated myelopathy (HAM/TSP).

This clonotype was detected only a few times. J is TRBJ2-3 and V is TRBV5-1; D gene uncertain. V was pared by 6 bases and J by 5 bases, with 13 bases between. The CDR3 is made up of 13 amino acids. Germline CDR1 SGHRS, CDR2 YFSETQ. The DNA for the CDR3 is TGCGCCAGCAAGGGAATCGGCAGAGATACGCAGTATTTT. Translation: CASKGIGRDTQYF.

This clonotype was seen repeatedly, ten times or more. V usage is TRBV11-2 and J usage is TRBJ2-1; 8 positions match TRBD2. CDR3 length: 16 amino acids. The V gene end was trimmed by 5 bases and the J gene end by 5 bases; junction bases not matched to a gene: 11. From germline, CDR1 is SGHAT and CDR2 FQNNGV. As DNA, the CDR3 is TGTGCCAGCAGCGGGACTAGGGGGGGCCCAGACAATGAGCAGTTCTTC. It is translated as CASSGTRGGPDNEQFF.

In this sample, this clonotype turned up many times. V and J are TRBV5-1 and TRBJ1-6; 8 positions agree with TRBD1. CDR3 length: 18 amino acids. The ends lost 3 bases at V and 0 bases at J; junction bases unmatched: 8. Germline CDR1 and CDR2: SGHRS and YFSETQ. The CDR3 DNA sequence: TGCGCCAGCAGCTCCCAGACAGGGGTCTTCTCCTATAATTCACCCCTCCACTTT. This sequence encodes CASSSQTGVFSYNSPLHF.

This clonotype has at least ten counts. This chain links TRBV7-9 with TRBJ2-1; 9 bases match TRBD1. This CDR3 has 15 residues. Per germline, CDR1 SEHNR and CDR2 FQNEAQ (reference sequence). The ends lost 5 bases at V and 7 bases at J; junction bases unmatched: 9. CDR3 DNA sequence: TGTGCCAGCAGCCCAGGGACAGGGAGGTTAAATGAGCAGTTCTTC. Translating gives CASSPGTGRLNEQFF. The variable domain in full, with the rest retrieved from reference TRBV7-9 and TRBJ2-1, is DTGVSQNPRHKITKRGQNVTFRCDPISEHNRLYWYRQTLGQGPEFLTYFQNEAQLEKSRLLSDRFSAERPKGSFSTLEIQRTEQGDSAMYLCASSPGTGRLNEQFFGPGTRLTVL.

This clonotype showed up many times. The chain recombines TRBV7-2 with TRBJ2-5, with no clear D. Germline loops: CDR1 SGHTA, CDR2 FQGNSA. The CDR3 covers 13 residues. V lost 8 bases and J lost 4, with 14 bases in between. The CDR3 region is CASSRPARETQYF. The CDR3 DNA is TGTGCCAGCTCTCGGCCAGCCCGAGAGACCCAGTACTTC.

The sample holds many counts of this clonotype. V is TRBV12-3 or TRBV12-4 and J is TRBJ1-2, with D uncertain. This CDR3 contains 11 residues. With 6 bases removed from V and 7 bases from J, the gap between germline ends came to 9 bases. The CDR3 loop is CASRMGGGYTF. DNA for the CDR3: TGTGCCAGCAGGATGGGCGGTGGCTACACCTTC.

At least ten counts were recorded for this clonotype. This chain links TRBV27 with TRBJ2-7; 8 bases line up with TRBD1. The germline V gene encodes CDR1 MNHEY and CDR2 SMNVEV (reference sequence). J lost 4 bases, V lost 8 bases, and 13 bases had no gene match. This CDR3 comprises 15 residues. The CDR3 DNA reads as TGTGCCAGCTCCAAAAAAGGGACAGGTAAATACGAGCAGTACTTC. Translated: CASSKKGTGKYEQYF.

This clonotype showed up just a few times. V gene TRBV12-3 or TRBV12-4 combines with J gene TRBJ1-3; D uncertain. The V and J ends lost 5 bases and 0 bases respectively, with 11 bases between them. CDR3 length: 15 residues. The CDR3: CASSRFQLSGNTIYF. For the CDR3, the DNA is TGTGCCAGCAGTCGATTTCAGCTCTCTGGAAACACCATATATTTT.

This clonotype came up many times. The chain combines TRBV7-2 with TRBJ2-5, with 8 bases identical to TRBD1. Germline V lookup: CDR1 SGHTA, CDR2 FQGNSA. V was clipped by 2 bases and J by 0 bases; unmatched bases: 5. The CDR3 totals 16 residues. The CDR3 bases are TGTGCCAGCAGCTTATCTGACAGGGGATACCAAGAGACCCAGTACTTC. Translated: CASSLSDRGYQETQYF.

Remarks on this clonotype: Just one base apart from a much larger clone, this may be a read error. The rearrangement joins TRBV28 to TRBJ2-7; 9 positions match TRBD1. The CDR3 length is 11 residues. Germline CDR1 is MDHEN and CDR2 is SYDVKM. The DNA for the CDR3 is TGTGCCATAACAGGGGGCTACGAGCGGTACTTC. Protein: CAITGGYERYF.

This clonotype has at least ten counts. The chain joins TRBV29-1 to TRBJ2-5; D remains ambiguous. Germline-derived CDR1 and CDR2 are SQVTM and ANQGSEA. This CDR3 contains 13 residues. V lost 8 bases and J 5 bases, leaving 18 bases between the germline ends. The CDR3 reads CSSQGGIRETQYF. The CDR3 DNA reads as TGCAGCTCACAAGGTGGCATAAGGGAGACCCAGTACTTC.

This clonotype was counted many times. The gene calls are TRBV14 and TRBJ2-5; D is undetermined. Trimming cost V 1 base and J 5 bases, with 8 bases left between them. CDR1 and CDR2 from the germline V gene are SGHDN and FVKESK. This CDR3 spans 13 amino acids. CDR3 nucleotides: TGTGCCAGCAGCCAAGGTCAGGTGGAGACCCAGTACTTC. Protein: CASSQGQVETQYF.

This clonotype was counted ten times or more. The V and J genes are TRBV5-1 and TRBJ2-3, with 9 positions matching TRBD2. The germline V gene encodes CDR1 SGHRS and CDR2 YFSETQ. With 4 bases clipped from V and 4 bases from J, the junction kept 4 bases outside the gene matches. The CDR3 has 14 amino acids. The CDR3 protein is CASSLRLAADTQYF. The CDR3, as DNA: TGCGCCAGCAGCCTCAGACTAGCGGCAGATACGCAGTATTTT.

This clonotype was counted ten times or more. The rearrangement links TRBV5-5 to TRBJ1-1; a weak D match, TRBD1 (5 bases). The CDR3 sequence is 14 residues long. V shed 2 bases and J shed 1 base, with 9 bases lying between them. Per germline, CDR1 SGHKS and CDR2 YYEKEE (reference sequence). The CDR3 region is CASSLMQGNTEAFF. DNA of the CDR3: TGTGCCAGCAGCTTAATGCAGGGGAACACTGAAGCTTTCTTT.

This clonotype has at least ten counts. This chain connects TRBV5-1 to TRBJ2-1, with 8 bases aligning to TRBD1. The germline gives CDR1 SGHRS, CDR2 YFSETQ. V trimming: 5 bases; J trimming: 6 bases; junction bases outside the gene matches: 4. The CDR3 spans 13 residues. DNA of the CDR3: TGCGCCAGCAGGTACGGACAGGGCAATGAGCAGTTCTTC. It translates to CASRYGQGNEQFF.

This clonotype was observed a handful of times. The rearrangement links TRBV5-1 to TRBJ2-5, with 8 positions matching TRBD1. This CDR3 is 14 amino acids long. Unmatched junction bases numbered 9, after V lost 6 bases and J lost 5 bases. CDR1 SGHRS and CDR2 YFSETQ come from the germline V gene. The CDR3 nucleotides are TGCGCCAGCAACATCAGGGGGCGCGGGGAGACCCAGTACTTC. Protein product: CASNIRGRGETQYF. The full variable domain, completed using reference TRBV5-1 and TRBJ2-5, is KAGVTQTPRYLIKTRGQQVTLSCSPISGHRSVSWYQQTPGQGLQFLFEYFSETQRNKGNFPGRFSGRQFSNSRSEMNVSTLELGDSALYLCASNIRGRGETQYFGPGTRLLVL.